The present TCR beta chain was sequenced within a study of blood T cells in healthy people across ages. The authors ran a second PCR of about 6 to 11 cycles using a sample-barcoded 5' primer and a J-beta primer mix. Paired-end reads containing CDR3 totaled no fewer than 2.5 million for each sample. TCRdb fed the 5' RACE reads into MiXCR, producing one record per CDR3 protein. Among about a million distinct CDR3 sequences listed, roughly two fifths were seen once. CDR1 and CDR2 from the germline V gene are SGHRS and YFSETQ. V was pared by 4 bases and J by 0 bases, with 26 bases between. The CDR3 is 20 residues long.

The V and J genes are TRBV5-1 and TRBJ2-1, with a possible D match to TRBD2 (5 bases). Material for sequencing was blood. The receptor was derived from a man between 18 and 35 years old in good health. The CDR3 is CASSLISSSGESFSYNEQFF. CDR3 in DNA: TGCGCCAGCAGCCTCATTTCCTCCAGCGGCGAATCGTTCTCCTACAATGAGCAGTTCTTC.